Below are 4 T cell receptor beta chains sequenced from a single sample in a study of CD4 T cells in relation to SARS-CoV-2 and coronaviruses. TCRdb's copy holds only in-frame clones and misses some; the assay was immunoSEQ multiplex PCR. The data show tens of thousands of clones, 72% seen once. The unexposed donors gave CD4+ T cells in about 2010-2019, prior to COVID-19. After about ten days of culture, CD4+ T cells were isolated. No antigens are known for them. The specimen sequenced was CD4+ T cells from PBMCs, cultured in vitro. These receptor sequences come from a human donor in good health.

The chain has TRBV19 and TRBJ1-1; D remains ambiguous. The CDR3 contains 14 residues. Between the trimmed V and J ends, which lost 5 bases and 1 base, there was a span of 11 bases. Looked up from germline, CDR1 is LNHDA and CDR2 is SQIVND (reference sequence). CDR3 loop: CASSLEIQNTEAFF. As DNA, the CDR3 is TGTGCCAGTAGTCTCGAAATTCAGAACACTGAAGCTTTCTTT.

The chain uses TRBV11-2 and TRBJ2-3; TRBD1 matches at 11 bases. The germline V gene has CDR1 SGHAT and CDR2 FQNNGV. The junction had 3 bases not matched to a gene; V was cut back by 7 bases and J by 3 bases. The CDR3 is made up of 14 amino acids. The CDR3 spells CASNWDRGTDTQYF. The CDR3, as DNA: TGTGCCAGCAACTGGGACAGGGGGACAGATACGCAGTATTTT.

The genes are TRBV5-5 and TRBJ1-2; D is ambiguous. CDR3 length: 16 residues. Trimming took 1 base from V and 0 from J, leaving 13 bases between them. In germline, CDR1 is SGHKS, CDR2 YYEKEE (reference sequence). CDR3 DNA sequence: TGTGCCAGCAGCTTGTTAGTCGAGCCTACTAACTATGGCTACACCTTC. This translates into CASSLLVEPTNYGYTF.

The rearrangement links TRBV30 to TRBJ2-3, with 13 bases fitting TRBD2. In germline, CDR1 is GTSNPN, CDR2 SVGIG (reference sequence). The trim removed 0 bases at V and 0 bases at J, leaving 9 bases unmatched. The CDR3 covers 19 residues. The CDR3 bases are TGTGCCTGGAGTGTACAGGGACTAGCGGGGATCCTTAGCACAGATACGCAGTATTTT. It yields the protein CAWSVQGLAGILSTDTQYF.